These T cell receptor beta chains were read from a single sample in a study of identical twins. TCRdb independently ran MiXCR on the 5' RACE reads; one entry per CDR3 protein. The sample carries approximately 350,000 distinct CDR3 sequences, 9% to 15% recorded once. A further study also used this sample, focusing on yellow fever vaccine responses in identical twins.

The sequenced sample consisted of CD8+ T cells sorted from blood. The receptors originated from a woman aged 18-35 years in good health. CDR3s include the opening cysteine and the closing phenylalanine or tryptophan. A D gene is named only where the DNA matches it firmly. The size field is filled for only some rows; it gives once, few, many or a size class.

J gene: TRBJ2-1
D gene: TRBD2
CDR3 length: 14
clone size: -
V gene: TRBV28
CDR3 protein: CASSQLAGVTEQFF
CDR3 DNA: TGTGCCAGCAGCCAACTAGCGGGAGTCACTGAGCAGTTCTTC

J gene: TRBJ2-3
D gene: TRBD1
CDR3 length: 15
clone size: many
V gene: TRBV28
CDR3 protein: CASIPGQGATDTQYF
CDR3 DNA: TGTGCCAGCATACCGGGACAGGGGGCGACAGATACGCAGTATTTT

J gene: TRBJ2-7
D gene: TRBD1
CDR3 length: 16
clone size: many
V gene: TRBV29-1
CDR3 protein: CSVASEPGQGPHEQYF
CDR3 DNA: TGCAGCGTTGCCTCCGAACCGGGACAGGGGCCCCACGAGCAGTACTTC

J gene: TRBJ2-1
D gene: TRBD2
CDR3 length: 15
clone size: -
V gene: TRBV20-1
CDR3 protein: CSAPGLAGAYNEQFF
CDR3 DNA: TGCAGTGCGCCGGGACTAGCGGGAGCCTACAATGAGCAGTTCTTC

J gene: TRBJ1-6
D gene: -
CDR3 length: 15
clone size: -
V gene: TRBV28
CDR3 protein: CASSWIGQNNSPLHF
CDR3 DNA: TGTGCCAGCAGCTGGATTGGGCAGAATAATTCACCCCTCCACTTT

J gene: TRBJ2-3
D gene: -
CDR3 length: 11
clone size: many
V gene: TRBV20-1
CDR3 protein: CSARDVDTQYF
CDR3 DNA: TGCAGTGCTAGAGATGTGGATACGCAGTATTTT

J gene: TRBJ2-1
D gene: TRBD2
CDR3 length: 16
clone size: -
V gene: TRBV28
CDR3 protein: CASSRLTSGTDNEQFF
CDR3 DNA: TGTGCCAGCAGCCGTCTCACTAGCGGGACTGACAATGAGCAGTTCTTC

J gene: TRBJ2-1
D gene: -
CDR3 length: 11
clone size: many
V gene: TRBV11-2
CDR3 protein: CASSFHHEQFF
CDR3 DNA: TGTGCCAGCAGCTTCCACCATGAGCAGTTCTTC

J gene: TRBJ2-1
D gene: TRBD2
CDR3 length: 20
clone size: many
V gene: TRBV11-1
CDR3 protein: CASSRTGTPGLAESYNEQFF
CDR3 DNA: TGTGCCAGCAGCAGGACTGGGACACCGGGACTAGCGGAATCCTACAATGAGCAGTTCTTC

J gene: TRBJ2-5
D gene: -
CDR3 length: 14
clone size: few
V gene: TRBV13
CDR3 protein: CASSLGRDEETQYF
CDR3 DNA: TGTGCCAGCAGCTTAGGAAGGGACGAAGAGACCCAGTACTTC

J gene: TRBJ2-5
D gene: TRBD2
CDR3 length: 16
clone size: -
V gene: TRBV2
CDR3 protein: CASIPGTRNRQETQYF
CDR3 DNA: TGTGCCAGCATTCCCGGGACTAGGAACCGGCAAGAGACCCAGTACTTC

J gene: TRBJ1-2
D gene: TRBD1
CDR3 length: 16
clone size: few
V gene: TRBV4-1
CDR3 protein: CASSQGIPGGGYGYTF
CDR3 DNA: TGCGCCAGCAGCCAAGGGATCCCAGGGGGCGGCTATGGCTACACCTTC

J gene: TRBJ2-1
D gene: -
CDR3 length: 17
clone size: -
V gene: TRBV11-2
CDR3 protein: CASSPDSPGFLYNEQFF
CDR3 DNA: TGTGCCAGCAGCCCCGATTCCCCAGGTTTCCTTTACAATGAGCAGTTCTTC

J gene: TRBJ2-5
D gene: -
CDR3 length: 14
clone size: many
V gene: TRBV28
CDR3 protein: CASSLRAGGETQYF
CDR3 DNA: TGTGCCAGCAGTTTGCGGGCCGGGGGAGAGACCCAGTACTTC

J gene: TRBJ2-1
D gene: -
CDR3 length: 16
clone size: many
V gene: TRBV7-9
CDR3 protein: CASSPKETGLYNEQFF
CDR3 DNA: TGTGCCAGCAGCCCGAAGGAAACAGGGTTGTACAATGAGCAGTTCTTC

J gene: TRBJ2-3
D gene: -
CDR3 length: 15
clone size: few
V gene: TRBV12-3/TRBV12-4
CDR3 protein: CASRMTGGTTDTQYF
CDR3 DNA: TGTGCCAGCAGGATGACAGGAGGAACCACAGATACGCAGTATTTT

J gene: TRBJ2-3
D gene: -
CDR3 length: 12
clone size: many
V gene: TRBV9
CDR3 protein: CASSVGSDTQYF
CDR3 DNA: TGTGCCAGCAGCGTAGGGTCAGATACGCAGTATTTT

J gene: TRBJ2-7
D gene: TRBD2
CDR3 length: 18
clone size: -
V gene: TRBV16
CDR3 protein: CASSQSIVWEGPESEQYF
CDR3 DNA: TGTGCCAGCAGCCAATCGATTGTGTGGGAGGGCCCAGAGAGTGAGCAGTACTTC

J gene: TRBJ2-2
D gene: -
CDR3 length: 14
clone size: many
V gene: TRBV6-4
CDR3 protein: CASSENSDTGELFF
CDR3 DNA: TGTGCCAGCAGTGAAAACAGTGACACCGGGGAGCTGTTTTTT

J gene: TRBJ2-7
D gene: -
CDR3 length: 13
clone size: -
V gene: TRBV28
CDR3 protein: CASSWDGLYEQYF
CDR3 DNA: TGTGCCAGCAGTTGGGACGGGCTCTACGAGCAGTACTTC

J gene: TRBJ2-1
D gene: -
CDR3 length: 15
clone size: -
V gene: TRBV27
CDR3 protein: CASSLGATPYNEQFF
CDR3 DNA: TGTGCCAGCAGTTTGGGAGCGACCCCCTACAATGAGCAGTTCTTC

J gene: TRBJ2-2
D gene: -
CDR3 length: 15
clone size: few
V gene: TRBV6-1
CDR3 protein: CASSESSSGAGELFF
CDR3 DNA: TGTGCCAGCAGTGAATCCTCTTCGGGGGCCGGGGAGCTGTTTTTT

J gene: TRBJ2-5
D gene: -
CDR3 length: 17
clone size: -
V gene: TRBV4-1
CDR3 protein: CASSQVGASVAQETQYF
CDR3 DNA: TGCGCCAGCAGCCAAGTAGGAGCGTCAGTTGCCCAAGAGACCCAGTACTTC

J gene: TRBJ2-7
D gene: -
CDR3 length: 13
clone size: -
V gene: TRBV28
CDR3 protein: CASSLSPSYEQYF
CDR3 DNA: TGTGCCAGCAGTTTATCCCCCTCCTACGAGCAGTACTTC

J gene: TRBJ2-5
D gene: TRBD2
CDR3 length: 15
clone size: -
V gene: TRBV28
CDR3 protein: CASTGLAGATETQYF
CDR3 DNA: TGTGCCAGCACCGGACTAGCGGGAGCAACAGAGACCCAGTACTTC

J gene: TRBJ2-3
D gene: -
CDR3 length: 19
clone size: few
V gene: TRBV6-1
CDR3 protein: CASSTTHTREPRVTDTQYF
CDR3 DNA: TGTGCCAGCAGCACTACGCATACGAGAGAACCCCGGGTCACAGATACGCAGTATTTT

J gene: TRBJ2-1
D gene: -
CDR3 length: 17
clone size: many
V gene: TRBV11-2
CDR3 protein: CASSLDSGDTIYNEQFF
CDR3 DNA: TGTGCCAGCAGCTTAGATTCTGGGGATACAATCTACAATGAGCAGTTCTTC

J gene: TRBJ2-3
D gene: TRBD2
CDR3 length: 17
clone size: many
V gene: TRBV9
CDR3 protein: CASSMGRGSGGTDTQYF
CDR3 DNA: TGTGCCAGCAGCATGGGGCGCGGGAGCGGAGGCACAGATACGCAGTATTTT

J gene: TRBJ2-2
D gene: TRBD2
CDR3 length: 17
clone size: few
V gene: TRBV9
CDR3 protein: CASGRTSGRANTGELFF
CDR3 DNA: TGTGCCAGCGGCCGGACTAGCGGGAGGGCGAACACCGGGGAGCTGTTTTTT

J gene: TRBJ1-6
D gene: -
CDR3 length: 15
clone size: -
V gene: TRBV19
CDR3 protein: CASSPRGRLNSPLHF
CDR3 DNA: TGTGCCAGTTCCCCCCGGGGCAGACTAAATTCACCCCTCCACTTT

J gene: TRBJ2-7
D gene: -
CDR3 length: 14
clone size: -
V gene: TRBV21-1
CDR3 protein: CASRVPVGTYEQYF
CDR3 DNA: TGTGCCAGCAGAGTCCCAGTAGGCACCTACGAGCAGTACTTC

J gene: TRBJ1-2
D gene: -
CDR3 length: 15
clone size: few
V gene: TRBV10-2
CDR3 protein: CASSVAVGINYGYTF
CDR3 DNA: TGCGCCAGCAGTGTTGCAGTGGGGATTAACTATGGCTACACCTTC

J gene: TRBJ2-3
D gene: -
CDR3 length: 17
clone size: few
V gene: TRBV20-1
CDR3 protein: CSADLRLGRGYTDTQYF
CDR3 DNA: TGCAGTGCAGACCTCCGATTGGGGAGAGGATACACAGATACGCAGTATTTT

J gene: TRBJ2-7
D gene: TRBD1
CDR3 length: 15
clone size: many
V gene: TRBV20-1
CDR3 protein: CSAREVGTGTDEQYF
CDR3 DNA: TGCAGTGCTAGAGAAGTGGGGACAGGGACCGACGAGCAGTACTTC

J gene: TRBJ1-2
D gene: -
CDR3 length: 13
clone size: few
V gene: TRBV18
CDR3 protein: CASSVQASYGYTF
CDR3 DNA: TGTGCCAGCTCAGTACAGGCCTCCTATGGCTACACCTTC

J gene: TRBJ2-1
D gene: TRBD2
CDR3 length: 15
clone size: few
V gene: TRBV24-1
CDR3 protein: CATSAVAGSYNEQFF
CDR3 DNA: TGTGCCACCAGTGCCGTAGCGGGGAGTTACAATGAGCAGTTCTTC

J gene: TRBJ1-6
D gene: -
CDR3 length: 16
clone size: -
V gene: TRBV2
CDR3 protein: CASSASLSSYNSPLHF
CDR3 DNA: TGTGCCAGCAGTGCCTCACTGAGCTCCTATAATTCACCCCTCCACTTT

J gene: TRBJ2-5
D gene: TRBD2
CDR3 length: 18
clone size: few
V gene: TRBV28
CDR3 protein: CASSPRTSPTYPQETQYF
CDR3 DNA: TGTGCCAGCAGCCCCCGGACTAGTCCAACATACCCCCAAGAGACCCAGTACTTC

J gene: TRBJ2-1
D gene: -
CDR3 length: 14
clone size: few
V gene: TRBV29-1
CDR3 protein: CSVEPVASYNEQFF
CDR3 DNA: TGCAGCGTTGAACCAGTCGCATCCTACAATGAGCAGTTCTTC

J gene: TRBJ2-3
D gene: TRBD1
CDR3 length: 13
clone size: -
V gene: TRBV24-1
CDR3 protein: CATRQGLKDTQYF
CDR3 DNA: TGTGCCACGAGACAGGGTTTAAAAGATACGCAGTATTTT

J gene: TRBJ2-1
D gene: -
CDR3 length: 13
clone size: -
V gene: TRBV28
CDR3 protein: CASSFQGVNEQFF
CDR3 DNA: TGTGCCAGCAGTTTTCAGGGTGTGAATGAGCAGTTCTTC

J gene: TRBJ1-3
D gene: -
CDR3 length: 15
clone size: -
V gene: TRBV12-3/TRBV12-4
CDR3 protein: CASSFDTNSGNTIYF
CDR3 DNA: TGTGCCAGCAGCTTTGACACCAATTCTGGAAACACCATATATTTT

J gene: TRBJ2-3
D gene: -
CDR3 length: 16
clone size: few
V gene: TRBV5-1
CDR3 protein: CASSLVGVEAIDTQYF
CDR3 DNA: TGCGCCAGCAGCTTGGTCGGTGTGGAGGCGATAGATACGCAGTATTTT

J gene: TRBJ2-3
D gene: -
CDR3 length: 15
clone size: -
V gene: TRBV18
CDR3 protein: CASSPLPGSTDTQYF
CDR3 DNA: TGTGCCAGCTCACCTCTTCCAGGGAGCACAGATACGCAGTATTTT

J gene: TRBJ2-1
D gene: -
CDR3 length: 12
clone size: many
V gene: TRBV5-6
CDR3 protein: CASSLAYNEQFF
CDR3 DNA: TGTGCCAGCAGCTTAGCCTACAATGAGCAGTTCTTC

J gene: TRBJ2-1
D gene: -
CDR3 length: 16
clone size: few
V gene: TRBV4-1
CDR3 protein: CASSLTGRSSYNEQFF
CDR3 DNA: TGCGCCAGCAGCTTAACAGGGCGGAGCTCCTACAATGAGCAGTTCTTC

J gene: TRBJ2-1
D gene: TRBD1
CDR3 length: 15
clone size: -
V gene: TRBV12-3/TRBV12-4
CDR3 protein: CASSAWTGAADEQFF
CDR3 DNA: TGTGCCAGCTCGGCATGGACAGGGGCGGCTGATGAGCAGTTCTTC

J gene: TRBJ2-1
D gene: TRBD1
CDR3 length: 14
clone size: -
V gene: TRBV20-1
CDR3 protein: CSASGQDLYNEQFF
CDR3 DNA: TGCAGTGCCTCGGGACAGGACCTTTACAATGAGCAGTTCTTC

J gene: TRBJ2-5
D gene: TRBD2
CDR3 length: 16
clone size: -
V gene: TRBV11-2
CDR3 protein: CASSGLAGGLQETQYF
CDR3 DNA: TGTGCCAGCAGCGGACTAGCGGGAGGCCTGCAAGAGACCCAGTACTTC

J gene: TRBJ2-6
D gene: -
CDR3 length: 14
clone size: many
V gene: TRBV5-1
CDR3 protein: CASSLESGANVLTF
CDR3 DNA: TGCGCCAGCAGCTTGGAATCCGGGGCCAACGTCCTGACTTTC

J gene: TRBJ2-5
D gene: TRBD1
CDR3 length: 18
clone size: few
V gene: TRBV5-1
CDR3 protein: CASSLDLWDRMYQETQYF
CDR3 DNA: TGCGCCAGCAGCTTGGACTTATGGGACAGGATGTACCAAGAGACCCAGTACTTC

J gene: TRBJ2-3
D gene: -
CDR3 length: 15
clone size: -
V gene: TRBV28
CDR3 protein: CASKKGRLSTDTQYF
CDR3 DNA: TGTGCCAGCAAGAAGGGACGCCTTAGCACAGATACGCAGTATTTT

J gene: TRBJ1-6
D gene: -
CDR3 length: 14
clone size: few
V gene: TRBV3-1
CDR3 protein: CASSQEGASSPLHF
CDR3 DNA: TGTGCCAGCAGCCAAGAGGGGGCGAGTTCACCCCTCCACTTT

J gene: TRBJ2-7
D gene: TRBD2
CDR3 length: 17
clone size: few
V gene: TRBV4-1
CDR3 protein: CASSQARSSGSSYEQYF
CDR3 DNA: TGCGCCAGCAGCCAAGCCCGATCTAGCGGGAGTTCCTACGAGCAGTACTTC

J gene: TRBJ2-2
D gene: -
CDR3 length: 13
clone size: many
V gene: TRBV20-1
CDR3 protein: CSVRYPNTGELFF
CDR3 DNA: TGCAGTGTCCGTTATCCGAACACCGGGGAGCTGTTTTTT

J gene: TRBJ2-7
D gene: -
CDR3 length: 14
clone size: few
V gene: TRBV5-5
CDR3 protein: CASSLGDVGYEQYF
CDR3 DNA: TGTGCCAGCAGCTTGGGGGATGTTGGCTACGAGCAGTACTTC

J gene: TRBJ2-7
D gene: -
CDR3 length: 13
clone size: many
V gene: TRBV24-1
CDR3 protein: CATSDLGYTEQYF
CDR3 DNA: TGTGCCACCAGTGATTTGGGCTACACCGAGCAGTACTTC

J gene: TRBJ1-1
D gene: -
CDR3 length: 13
clone size: many
V gene: TRBV4-2
CDR3 protein: CASSLKTGPEAFF
CDR3 DNA: TGTGCCAGCAGCCTCAAAACGGGACCCGAAGCTTTCTTT

J gene: TRBJ1-1
D gene: -
CDR3 length: 15
clone size: few
V gene: TRBV7-9
CDR3 protein: CASSQGRGMNTEAFF
CDR3 DNA: TGTGCCAGCAGCCAAGGCAGGGGCATGAACACTGAAGCTTTCTTT